This note documents a single T cell receptor beta chain sequence. Produced via immunoSEQ multiplex PCR; TCRdb's table is partial and in-frame only. This sample yields about 2.4 million clones, of which 90% to 95% are seen a single time; roughly 0.36% belongs to the top ten. The CDR3 extends over 15 amino acids. Germline loops: CDR1 SEHNR, CDR2 FQNEAQ (reference sequence). The germline V and J ends were trimmed by 4 bases and 4 bases, with 14 bases remaining between them. This sample was taken from a study of shared clonotypes between healthy human individuals. About the research overall: Sampling drew on donors who were a couple of women and a few men aged 18 to 49. Three CD4 naive, three CD4 memory, two CD8 naive and one CD8 memory plate were used per donor.

Adults of Caucasian background living in Nashville, Tennessee made up all donors. What was sequenced was naive CD4+ T cells from PBMCs. The sample's subset: CD45RA+ positively selected. The clonotype comes from a man aged 18-30 years in good health. Some clones in this sample may be carry-over from other donors' samples. The chain is built from TRBV7-9 and TRBJ1-3; a weak D match, TRBD1 (6 bases). CDR3: CASSSFRTAGNTIYF. CDR3 DNA: TGTGCCAGCAGCTCTTTCAGGACAGCCGGAAACACCATATATTTT.